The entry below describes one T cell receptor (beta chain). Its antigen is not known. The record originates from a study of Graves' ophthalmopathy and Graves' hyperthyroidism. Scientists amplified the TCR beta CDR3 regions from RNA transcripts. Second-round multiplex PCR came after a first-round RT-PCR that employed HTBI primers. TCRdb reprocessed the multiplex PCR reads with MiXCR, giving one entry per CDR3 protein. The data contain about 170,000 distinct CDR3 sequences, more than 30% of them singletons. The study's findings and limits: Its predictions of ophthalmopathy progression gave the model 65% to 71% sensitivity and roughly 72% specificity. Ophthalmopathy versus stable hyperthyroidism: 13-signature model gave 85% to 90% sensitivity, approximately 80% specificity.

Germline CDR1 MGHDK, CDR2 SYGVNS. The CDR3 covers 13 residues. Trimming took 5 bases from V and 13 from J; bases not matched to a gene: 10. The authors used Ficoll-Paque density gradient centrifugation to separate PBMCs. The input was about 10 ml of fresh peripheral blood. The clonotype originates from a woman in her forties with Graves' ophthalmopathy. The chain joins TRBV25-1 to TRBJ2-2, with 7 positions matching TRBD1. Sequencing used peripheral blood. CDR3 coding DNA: TGTGCCAGCAGTCCCCCGCGACAGGGATTGCTGTTTTTT. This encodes CASSPPRQGLLFF.